The 25 T cell receptor beta chains below were found in one sample sequenced in a study of blood T cell repertoires in COVID-19. The protocol was immunoSEQ multiplex PCR, while the TCRdb copy is restricted to in-frame clones and leaves out a portion. The table records about 400,000 clones, about 89% of them present only once. The sequencing sample was made of PBMCs or T cells enriched from blood (not recorded which). The receptors were gathered from a man between 40 and 49 years old in a cohort exposed to, infected with or recovered from COVID-19 (not recorded which).

This clone was observed a handful of times. The V gene is TRBV10-1, the J gene TRBJ2-1, with D possibly matching TRBD1 (5 bases). Germline V gives CDR1 WNHNN, CDR2 SYGVQD (reference sequence). V was trimmed by 6 bases and J by 8 bases, leaving 11 bases between them. The CDR3 sequence is 12 residues long. Here the CDR3 DNA reads TGCGCCAGCAGCCCCACAGGATATGAGCAGTTCTTC. Translating it yields CASSPTGYEQFF.

CDR3 in DNA: TGTGCCAGCTCACGGGACAGAAATCAGCCCCAGCATTTT. This gives the protein CASSRDRNQPQHF. This chain uses TRBV18 with TRBJ1-5, with TRBD1 identical over 7 bases. V lost 4 bases and J lost 4; bases outside the gene matches: 1. Germline values: CDR1 KGHSH, CDR2 LQKENI. The CDR3 contains 13 residues.

This clone was seen just once. The J gene is TRBJ1-2, the V gene TRBV18; 7 bases are a match to TRBD1. Germline values: CDR1 KGHSH, CDR2 LQKENI. The CDR3 runs to 13 residues. With V trimmed by 9 bases and J by 7 bases, 11 bases remained unmatched. CDR3 coding DNA: TGTGCCAGTTCCGAGGGGGCACAGAGTGGCTACACCTTC. Its protein is CASSEGAQSGYTF.

This clone has more than one count but fewer than ten. The J gene is TRBJ1-3, the V gene TRBV28; D perhaps matches TRBD1 (6 bases). V was cut by 6 bases and J by 3 bases, with 12 bases left in between. The CDR3 loop spans 14 amino acids. CDR1 MDHEN and CDR2 SYDVKM come from the germline V gene. The CDR3 region is CASSLQGRGNTIYF. As DNA, the CDR3 is TGTGCCAGCAGCCTACAGGGACGTGGAAACACCATATATTTT.

This chain connects TRBV5-8 to TRBJ1-2; unclear D gene. The V end lost 2 bases, the J end lost 3 bases, and 14 bases lay between the germline ends. The CDR3 length is 15 residues. Germline CDR1 is SGHTS and CDR2 is YDEGEE. The CDR3 sequence is CASSLPPEADYGYTF. CDR3 nucleotides: TGTGCCAGCAGCTTACCCCCCGAGGCGGACTATGGCTACACCTTC.

This clone has more than one count but fewer than ten. The V and J genes are TRBV3-1 (or the pseudogene TRBV3-2) and TRBJ2-1; TRBD1 is a possible D gene (5 bases). This CDR3 is built from 13 residues. Germline values: CDR1 LGHDT, CDR2 YNNKEL (reference sequence). Trimming took off 0 bases at V and 7 bases at J, with 7 bases between the two ends. In DNA, the CDR3 is TGTGCCAGCAGCCAAGACTCAGGGAATGAGCAGTTCTTC. This translates into CASSQDSGNEQFF.

V usage is TRBV9 and J usage is TRBJ2-6; D gene ambiguous. The CDR3 consists of 17 residues. V was clipped by 0 bases and J by 0 bases, with 10 bases between them. CDR1 SGDLS and CDR2 YYNGEE come from the germline V gene. CDR3 bases: TGTGCCAGCAGCGTAGTTGGTTCGGGCTCTGGGGCCAACGTCCTGACTTTC. Translation: CASSVVGSGSGANVLTF.

The rearrangement uses TRBV7-2 and TRBJ1-6; possible D gene TRBD1, 6 bases. The CDR3 sequence is 15 residues long. Between the trimmed V and J ends, which lost 1 base and 7 bases, there was a span of 11 bases. Germline V gives CDR1 SGHTA, CDR2 FQGNSA. CDR3 bases: TGTGCCAGCAGCTTAGATACAGGGCCAAATTCACCCCTCCACTTT. Its translation is CASSLDTGPNSPLHF.

The chain carries TRBV5-1 and TRBJ2-7, with TRBD1 matching 9 bases. This CDR3 has 15 amino acids. Germline CDR1 SGHRS, CDR2 YFSETQ. The junction had 8 bases not matched to a gene; V was cut back by 2 bases and J by 5 bases. The CDR3 sequence: CASSFKGQGVNEQYF. Here the CDR3 DNA reads TGCGCCAGCAGCTTTAAGGGACAGGGAGTCAACGAGCAGTACTTC.

V gene TRBV7-3 combines with J gene TRBJ2-7; D possibly corresponds to TRBD1 (5 bases). Germline CDR1 SGHTA, CDR2 FQGTGA. CDR3 size: 14 residues. V was shortened by 5 bases and J by 3 bases, with 14 bases between the two germline ends. CDR3 sequence reads: CASSLGPRNYEQYF. DNA of the CDR3: TGTGCCAGCAGCCTGGGGCCTCGAAACTACGAGCAGTACTTC. Looking up the rest from reference TRBV7-3 and TRBJ2-7 gives the full variable domain: GAGVSQTPSNKVTEKGKYVELRCDPISGHTALYWYRQSLGQGPEFLIYFQGTGAADDSGLPNDRFFAVRPEGSVSTLKIQRTERGDSAVYLCASSLGPRNYEQYFGPGTRLTVT.

The V gene is TRBV3-1 (or the pseudogene TRBV3-2), the J gene TRBJ2-7; 7 bases are a match to TRBD1. CDR1 LGHDT and CDR2 YNNKEL come from the germline V gene (reference sequence). Trimming removed 6 bases from V and 3 bases from J; junction bases left unmatched: 5. CDR3 length: 13 amino acids. The CDR3 nucleotides are TGTGCCAGCAGTTACGGGACAGACTACGAGCAGTACTTC. Amino acid sequence: CASSYGTDYEQYF.

The chain is built from TRBV25-1 and TRBJ1-1; D gene uncertain. In germline, CDR1 is MGHDK, CDR2 SYGVNS. The CDR3 sequence is 16 residues long. Trimming took 4 bases from V and 0 from J, leaving 15 bases between them. The CDR3 DNA sequence: TGTGCCAGCAGTGGCCAGAGAGGGTCCGTGAACACTGAAGCTTTCTTT. Translating gives CASSGQRGSVNTEAFF.

The chain couples TRBV2 to TRBJ2-5, with 7 bases fitting TRBD2. The CDR3 is made up of 15 amino acids. Per the germline V gene, CDR1 is SNHLY and CDR2 is FYNNEI. V gave up 7 bases and J gave up 5 bases; unmatched junction bases: 13. The CDR3 loop is CASTSTAGASETQYF. DNA of the CDR3: TGTGCCAGCACAAGTACGGCGGGAGCGAGTGAGACCCAGTACTTC.

The chain couples TRBV27 to TRBJ1-1; D possibly corresponds to TRBD1 (5 bases). CDR3 length: 16 residues. CDR1 is MNHEY, CDR2 SMNVEV, per germline (reference sequence). Trimming left V 5 bases short and J 2 bases short, with 18 bases between. The CDR3 DNA reads as TGTGCCAGCAGTAAGCATTGGGGGGGATTAAACACTGAAGCTTTCTTT. This gives the protein CASSKHWGGLNTEAFF.

V is TRBV4-1 and J is TRBJ2-5; no clear D gene. The CDR3 runs 12 residues. Per the germline V gene, CDR1 is MGHRA and CDR2 is YSYEKL. V dropped 3 bases and J dropped 7 bases, with 9 bases sitting between them. CDR3 residues: CASSHPTGTQYF. DNA of the CDR3: TGCGCCAGCAGCCACCCGACGGGGACCCAGTACTTC.

V usage is TRBV15 and J usage is TRBJ2-5, with 7 bases matching TRBD2. The length of the CDR3 is 15 residues. The junction had 11 bases not matched to a gene; V was cut back by 0 bases and J by 10 bases. CDR1 and CDR2 (germline): LNHNV, YYDKDF (reference sequence). Here the CDR3 DNA reads TGTGCCACCAGCAGAGATGTCGGGGGGTCCGTGGACCAGTACTTC. This encodes CATSRDVGGSVDQYF.

The CDR3 bases are TGTGCCACCAGTCCCCGGCGGTGCAATGAGCAGTTCTTC. Its protein product is CATSPRRCNEQFF. V usage is TRBV24-1 and J usage is TRBJ2-1; D is undetermined. CDR1 KGHDR and CDR2 SFDVKD come from the germline V gene. The V and J ends lost 6 bases and 6 bases respectively, with 11 bases between them. CDR3 size: 13 residues.

The rearrangement uses TRBV5-1 and TRBJ1-5; the D is unclear. The CDR3 has 11 residues. Germline CDR1 SGHRS, CDR2 YFSETQ. The V and J ends lost 4 bases and 8 bases respectively, with 7 bases between them. The CDR3 is CASSGRKPQHF. The CDR3 region has the DNA TGCGCCAGCAGCGGGAGGAAGCCCCAGCATTTT.

The V gene is TRBV7-2, the J gene TRBJ2-2, with 8 bases aligning to TRBD2. The V gene end was trimmed by 6 bases and the J gene end by 4 bases; junction bases not matched to a gene: 10. CDR1 is SGHTA, CDR2 FQGNSA, per germline. This CDR3 has 16 amino acids. CDR3 protein: CASRALAGGLTGELFF. CDR3 coding DNA: TGTGCCAGCAGGGCTCTAGCGGGCGGCCTCACCGGGGAGCTGTTTTTT.

The chain is built from TRBV11-2 and TRBJ2-7; D possibly corresponds to TRBD1 (6 bases). The germline gives CDR1 SGHAT, CDR2 FQNNGV. This CDR3 comprises 13 residues. The germline V and J ends were trimmed by 2 bases and 6 bases, with 11 bases remaining between them. CDR3 region: CASSLRVGGEQYF. The CDR3 DNA is TGTGCCAGCAGCTTACGGGTAGGGGGCGAGCAGTACTTC.

This chain links TRBV18 with TRBJ2-1; 7 bases agree with TRBD2. Germline CDR1 is KGHSH and CDR2 is LQKENI. The CDR3 spans 16 residues. The V and J ends lost 3 bases and 6 bases, in that order; junction bases with no gene match: 11. The CDR3 DNA sequence: TGTGCCAGCTCACCTACCCGGGGGGATCCCCCCAATGAGCAGTTCTTC. Translated, it gives CASSPTRGDPPNEQFF.

The V gene is TRBV27, the J gene TRBJ2-4, with TRBD2 matching 10 bases. The CDR3 spans 13 residues. Germline CDR1 is MNHEY and CDR2 is SMNVEV (reference sequence). V gave up 6 bases and J gave up 6 bases; unmatched junction bases: 2. The CDR3 is CASRGLAANIQYF. In DNA form, the CDR3 reads TGTGCCAGCAGAGGACTAGCGGCAAACATTCAGTACTTC.

This rearrangement joins TRBV13 to TRBJ2-7; tentatively, D is TRBD1 (6 bases). This CDR3 is 16 amino acids long. With 2 bases removed from V and 3 bases from J, the gap between germline ends came to 17 bases. Germline CDR1 and CDR2: PRHDT and FYEKMQ (reference sequence). The CDR3 loop reads CASSLRLGAQNYEQYF. The DNA for the CDR3 is TGTGCCAGCAGCTTAAGGTTGGGGGCCCAAAACTACGAGCAGTACTTC.

The chain has TRBV5-1 and TRBJ2-7; 13 positions agree with TRBD2. Germline loops: CDR1 SGHRS, CDR2 YFSETQ. The CDR3 runs to 16 residues. V lost 4 bases to trimming and J lost 5 bases; unmatched junction nucleotides: 9. CDR3 nucleotide sequence: TGCGCCAGCAGCATAGGGACTAGCGGGAAAACGAACGAGCAGTACTTC. Translated, it gives CASSIGTSGKTNEQYF.

This rearrangement joins TRBV19 to TRBJ1-5, with a possible D match to TRBD1 (5 bases). Germline values: CDR1 LNHDA, CDR2 SQIVND (reference sequence). The CDR3 is 16 amino acids. The germline V and J ends were trimmed by 1 base and 6 bases, with 16 bases remaining between them. CDR3 bases: TGTGCCAGTAGTATAGTTTCCGGGGGGGATCGTCAGCCCCAGCATTTT. Translation gives CASSIVSGGDRQPQHF.